A single T cell receptor beta chain is shown here with its context. The target antigen is unknown. The sample comes from a study of blood T cells in healthy people across ages. Study results and limitations: In long-lived donors, naive CD4+ cell counts and diversity exceeded those of aged donors. Per million T cells, the diversity of TCR beta decreased roughly linearly as age advanced.

Per sample, extraction of total RNA gave at least 5.5 micrograms in every case. Sample-barcoded 5' priming and a J-beta primer mix drove a second PCR of about 6 to 12 cycles. Per sample, CDR3-containing paired-end reads numbered at least 2.5 million. Using its own MiXCR run on the 5' RACE reads, TCRdb lists one record per CDR3 protein. This sample carries roughly 700,000 distinct CDR3 sequences, 45% to 50% of them seen once, and the ten largest clones take around 32%. CDR1 and CDR2 (germline): SEHNR, FQNEAQ (reference sequence). The CDR3 runs to 17 residues. Losses at the gene ends were 0 bases for V and 4 bases for J; bases not matched to a gene: 6.

The chain recombines TRBV7-9 with TRBJ2-7; 13 bases match TRBD2. The specimen sequenced was blood. The TCR originated in a woman aged 60 to 75 in good health. The CDR3 DNA reads as TGTGCCAGCAGCTTAGCCTCAGGACTAGCGGGAGAATACGAGCAGTACTTC. The encoded protein is CASSLASGLAGEYEQYF.